Listed below are T cell receptor beta chains from one sample, sequenced in a study of blood T cells in healthy people across ages. MiXCR, run by TCRdb on the 5' RACE reads, gives a single entry per CDR3 protein. The sample contains around 850,000 distinct CDR3 sequences, 35% to 40% of which appear only once. The material sequenced was blood. Receptor source: a man in his late teens or twenties in good health. Each CDR3 is given with its conserved first and last residue. A D gene is named only where the DNA matches it firmly. Rows may omit the clone size; those that give it use once, few, many or a size class.

CDR3aa | CDR3nt | j_gene | d_gene | abundance | v_gene
CSAGGGVNTGELFF | TGCAGTGCTGGGGGGGGAGTGAACACCGGGGAGCTGTTTTTT | TRBJ2-2 | TRBD2 | - | TRBV20-1
CASSKGDLNEKLFF | TGTGCCAGCAGCAAAGGGGACCTTAATGAAAAACTGTTTTTT | TRBJ1-4 | - | - | TRBV28
CASGYRTSGETDTQYF | TGTGCCAGCGGTTACCGGACTAGCGGGGAGACAGATACGCAGTATTTT | TRBJ2-3 | TRBD2 | - | TRBV6-2/TRBV6-3
CASSPLGQIRSYNEQFF | TGTGCCAGCAGTCCCCTAGGACAGATCAGATCCTACAATGAGCAGTTCTTC | TRBJ2-1 | - | many | TRBV28
CASSLRASRDTEAFF | TGTGCCAGCAGCTTACGGGCGAGTAGGGACACTGAAGCTTTCTTT | TRBJ1-1 | - | - | TRBV7-6
CASSFGSDTQYF | TGTGCCAGCAGCTTTGGGTCGGATACGCAGTATTTT | TRBJ2-3 | - | many | TRBV12-3/TRBV12-4
CASSAGTSAVREQFF | TGTGCCAGCAGTGCCGGGACTAGCGCGGTTCGGGAGCAGTTCTTC | TRBJ2-1 | TRBD2 | - | TRBV6-2/TRBV6-3
CASSSGLANYGYTF | TGTGCCAGCAGCTCTGGACTGGCTAACTATGGCTACACCTTC | TRBJ1-2 | - | - | TRBV7-9
CSARGRQSNYGYTF | TGCAGTGCTAGAGGCCGACAGTCTAACTATGGCTACACCTTC | TRBJ1-2 | - | few | TRBV20-1
CASSYLGLAAATNNEQYF | TGTGCCAGCAGTTACCTGGGACTAGCGGCAGCCACAAACAATGAGCAGTACTTC | TRBJ2-7 | TRBD2 | - | TRBV6-2/TRBV6-3
CASSLNEGGYSYTF | TGTGCCAGCAGTTTAAATGAGGGGGGCTATAGCTACACCTTC | TRBJ1-2 | - | - | TRBV27
CSAHHRDPTYEQYF | TGCAGTGCACATCACCGGGACCCCACGTACGAGCAGTACTTC | TRBJ2-7 | - | - | TRBV20-1
CASSTGGLETQYF | TGTGCCAGCAGTACCGGGGGCCTTGAGACCCAGTACTTC | TRBJ2-5 | - | once | TRBV28
CAAEGGEYGYTF | TGTGCCGCCGAGGGCGGGGAATATGGCTACACCTTC | TRBJ1-2 | - | - | TRBV10-3
CASSQPRALAKNNQYF | TGCGCCAGCAGCCAACCAAGGGCACTAGCCAAAAACAATCAGTACTTC | TRBJ2-4 | - | - | TRBV4-1
CSAYQTTDTQYF | TGCAGTGCCTACCAGACCACAGATACGCAGTATTTT | TRBJ2-3 | - | few | TRBV20-1
CASSLVGDERDEQFF | TGTGCCAGCAGTTTAGTAGGCGATGAACGGGATGAGCAGTTCTTC | TRBJ2-1 | - | - | TRBV27
CASSPGTLIYYGYTF | TGTGCCAGCAGCCCCGGGACATTAATATACTATGGCTACACCTTC | TRBJ1-2 | - | - | TRBV4-2
CASSLELGLSGGSQYF | TGTGCCAGCAGCTTAGAGTTGGGTCTTTCTGGGGGGTCGCAGTATTTT | TRBJ2-3 | - | - | TRBV11-2
CASSLWGASYNEQFF | TGTGCCAGCAGTTTGTGGGGGGCCTCCTACAATGAGCAGTTCTTC | TRBJ2-1 | - | many | TRBV27
CSCPDRLLTQYF | TGCAGTTGCCCGGACCGGTTGCTGACCCAGTACTTC | TRBJ2-5 | - | - | TRBV20-1
CASSLPDREYQETQYF | TGCGCCAGCAGCTTGCCGGACAGGGAATACCAAGAGACCCAGTACTTC | TRBJ2-5 | TRBD1 | few | TRBV5-1
CASSSLGAAKNIQYF | TGTGCCAGCAGCTCACTGGGGGCGGCCAAAAACATTCAGTACTTC | TRBJ2-4 | - | - | TRBV7-2
CASSQEGQVNGYTF | TGCGCCAGCAGCCAAGAGGGACAAGTGAATGGCTACACCTTC | TRBJ1-2 | - | - | TRBV4-1
CASSLGAGYEQYF | TGTGCCAGCAGTTTAGGGGCAGGATACGAGCAGTACTTC | TRBJ2-7 | - | many | TRBV12-3/TRBV12-4
CSASLGEGRGNYGYTF | TGCAGTGCTAGCCTTGGTGAGGGGCGCGGTAACTATGGCTACACCTTC | TRBJ1-2 | - | few | TRBV20-1
CASSPHGGVPYNEQFF | TGTGCCAGCAGTCCCCACGGTGGGGTTCCTTACAATGAGCAGTTCTTC | TRBJ2-1 | - | few | TRBV6-2/TRBV6-3
CASRRVLRYEQYF | TGTGCCAGCAGGAGGGTTCTGAGGTACGAGCAGTACTTC | TRBJ2-7 | - | - | TRBV2
CASATGSHTEAFF | TGTGCCAGCGCAACAGGGTCACACACTGAAGCTTTCTTT | TRBJ1-1 | - | few | TRBV12-3/TRBV12-4
CATSRANGEAFF | TGTGCCACCAGCAGAGCTAACGGCGAAGCTTTCTTT | TRBJ1-1 | - | few | TRBV15
CASSVEGTSGGRTDTQYF | TGTGCCAGCAGCGTAGAGGGGACTAGCGGGGGGCGCACAGATACGCAGTATTTT | TRBJ2-3 | TRBD2 | - | TRBV9
CASSLADLPYEQYF | TGTGCCAGCAGCTTAGCGGACCTCCCCTACGAGCAGTACTTC | TRBJ2-7 | - | - | TRBV7-2
CASSPSSWVQRNEQFF | TGTGCCAGCAGCCCCTCATCTTGGGTACAGCGAAATGAGCAGTTCTTC | TRBJ2-1 | - | few | TRBV7-3
CATSRDRGLGQPQHF | TGTGCCACCAGCAGGGACAGGGGGCTCGGTCAGCCCCAGCATTTT | TRBJ1-5 | TRBD1 | - | TRBV15
CSAEGTGVYGYTF | TGCAGCGCCGAAGGGACAGGGGTCTATGGCTACACCTTC | TRBJ1-2 | TRBD1 | many | TRBV29-1
CASSSGRAAEAFF | TGTGCCAGCAGTTCGGGACGGGCTGCTGAAGCTTTCTTT | TRBJ1-1 | - | - | TRBV27
CASSVDGNMNTEAFF | TGTGCCAGCAGCGTAGATGGCAACATGAACACTGAAGCTTTCTTT | TRBJ1-1 | - | - | TRBV9
CSARSIDRASYSNQPQHF | TGCAGTGCTAGATCTATCGACAGAGCCTCTTATAGCAATCAGCCCCAGCATTTT | TRBJ1-5 | - | - | TRBV20-1
CASRPTGLTGELFF | TGTGCCAGCAGACCAACAGGGCTCACCGGGGAGCTGTTTTTT | TRBJ2-2 | - | once | TRBV5-5
CSASYGGNNSPLHF | TGCAGTGCCAGTTACGGGGGAAATAATTCACCCCTCCACTTT | TRBJ1-6 | - | - | TRBV20-1
CASIHGSTDTQYF | TGTGCCAGCATCCATGGGAGCACAGATACGCAGTATTTT | TRBJ2-3 | - | few | TRBV28
CASSSGQGSDEQYF | TGCGCCAGCAGCTCCGGACAGGGCTCCGATGAGCAGTACTTC | TRBJ2-7 | TRBD1 | - | TRBV5-1
CASSPPGEYYNEQFF | TGTGCCAGCAGTCCCCCAGGGGAATACTACAATGAGCAGTTCTTC | TRBJ2-1 | - | - | TRBV27
CASSLAGSSNEKLFF | TGTGCCAGCAGTTTAGCAGGGTCATCTAATGAAAAACTGTTTTTT | TRBJ1-4 | - | - | TRBV27
CASRSYNTGQGSTDTQYF | TGTGCCAGCAGGAGTTACAATACGGGACAGGGAAGCACAGATACGCAGTATTTT | TRBJ2-3 | TRBD1 | - | TRBV6-1
CASSTPRRFSNQPQHF | TGCGCCAGCAGCACCCCCAGACGGTTTAGCAATCAGCCCCAGCATTTT | TRBJ1-5 | - | many | TRBV5-1
CASKYPKDKVAYGYTF | TGTGCCAGCAAATACCCTAAGGACAAGGTCGCTTATGGCTACACCTTC | TRBJ1-2 | - | - | TRBV28
CASSQDSPGARAKNIQYF | TGCGCCAGCAGCCAAGATTCCCCGGGGGCCCGAGCCAAAAACATTCAGTACTTC | TRBJ2-4 | - | few | TRBV4-3
CASSLRLAGGPDNEQFF | TGTGCCAGCAGCTTACGACTAGCGGGGGGGCCGGACAATGAGCAGTTCTTC | TRBJ2-1 | TRBD2 | - | TRBV7-3
CASSYSARAQETQYF | TGTGCCAGCAGTTACTCAGCCAGGGCACAAGAGACCCAGTACTTC | TRBJ2-5 | - | - | TRBV6-2/TRBV6-3
CASSPPTGMKQTQYF | TGTGCCAGCAGTCCCCCGACAGGGATGAAACAGACCCAGTACTTC | TRBJ2-5 | TRBD1 | - | TRBV28
CASSDTEDGYTF | TGTGCCAGCAGCGACACGGAAGATGGCTACACCTTC | TRBJ1-2 | - | few | TRBV7-9
CASSYSTSGGNNEQYF | TGTGCCAGCAGTTACTCGACTAGCGGGGGAAACAATGAGCAGTACTTC | TRBJ2-7 | TRBD2 | - | TRBV6-2/TRBV6-3
CAISDSMGDGWLFF | TGTGCCATCAGTGATTCGATGGGGGACGGTTGGCTGTTTTTT | TRBJ1-4 | - | many | TRBV10-3
CSARGQGHIYGYTF | TGCAGTGCTAGGGGACAGGGGCATATCTATGGCTACACCTTC | TRBJ1-2 | TRBD1 | - | TRBV20-1
CASSLAVWGGYYEQYF | TGTGCCAGCAGCTTAGCGGTTTGGGGGGGGTACTACGAGCAGTACTTC | TRBJ2-7 | TRBD2 | - | TRBV7-2
CASSRDRGQPFYNEQFF | TGTGCCAGCTCGCGGGACAGGGGGCAACCCTTTTACAATGAGCAGTTCTTC | TRBJ2-1 | TRBD1 | few | TRBV18